The sequence of this TCR beta chain was determined in a study of patients and donors after allogeneic stem cell transplantation. TCRdb recomputed calls from the RT-PCR reads with MiXCR, one row per CDR3 protein. The data hold around 82,000 distinct CDR3 sequences, with 5% observed a single time. This clonotype appeared many times. One junction end does not reproduce the germline sequence, and a read error may be involved. Per germline, CDR1 SGHRS and CDR2 YFSETQ. The CDR3 is 14 residues long. This sequence joins TRBV5-1 and TRBJ1-4; TRBD1 matches 8 bases. The sequenced sample consisted of blood, either unsorted or a sorted T cell fraction (not recorded which). The TCR was taken from a human donor who was either an allogeneic HSCT recipient or a stem cell or donor lymphocyte infusion donor (not recorded which). It is not recorded whose cells these are; they may come from a transplant donor. CDR3 amino acids: CASSLGTGLQNPTF. In nucleotides, the CDR3 is TGCGCCAGCAGCTTAGGGACAGGTCTACAGAACCCGACTTTT.